What follows are 6 T cell receptor beta chains derived from one specimen sequenced in a study of blood T cell repertoires in COVID-19. Method: immunoSEQ multiplex PCR; TCRdb's copy keeps in-frame clones and lacks some. The sample lists approximately 240,000 clones, roughly 90% occurring once. Sequencing was carried out using PBMCs or T cells enriched from blood (not recorded which). The source of these receptors is a woman younger than 45 with acute COVID-19.

The rearrangement uses TRBV27 and TRBJ1-1; D possibly corresponds to TRBD1 (6 bases). The CDR3 sequence is 14 residues long. Trimming took off 3 bases at V and 4 bases at J, with 12 bases between the two ends. CDR1 and CDR2 (germline): MNHEY, SMNVEV (reference sequence). CDR3 amino acids: CASSFGGGLTEAFF. The CDR3 DNA reads as TGTGCCAGCAGTTTTGGGGGGGGGCTCACTGAAGCTTTCTTT.

This chain connects TRBV2 to TRBJ2-5; D might be TRBD1 (6 bases). Between the trimmed V and J ends, which lost 9 bases and 2 bases, there was a span of 7 bases. The CDR3 spans 11 residues. Germline CDR1 SNHLY, CDR2 FYNNEI. CDR3 nucleotide sequence: TGTGCCAGAGGACAGCAAGAGACCCAGTACTTC. Amino acid sequence: CARGQQETQYF.

The rearrangement joins TRBV6-5 to TRBJ2-7, with D possibly matching TRBD1 (5 bases). V was cut by 4 bases and J by 4 bases, with 17 bases left in between. Germline assignment: CDR1 MNHEY and CDR2 SVGAGI. This CDR3 contains 15 residues. The CDR3 coding sequence is TGTGCCAGCAGTTCCCAGGGTCGAACGAGGTACGAGCAGTACTTC. The encoded protein is CASSSQGRTRYEQYF.

The chain is built from TRBV27 and TRBJ1-1, with TRBD1 matching 9 bases. This CDR3 spans 14 amino acids. Unmatched junction bases numbered 12, after V lost 5 bases and J lost 11 bases. Germline loops: CDR1 MNHEY, CDR2 SMNVEV (reference sequence). The CDR3 reads CASSPTLDRGRAFF. The DNA of the CDR3 is TGTGCCAGCAGTCCTACCCTGGACAGGGGTCGGGCTTTCTTT.

This chain joins TRBV6-1 and TRBJ1-6; 7 bases are a match to TRBD1. V gave up 4 bases and J gave up 7 bases; unmatched junction bases: 10. The V gene's germline CDR1 is MNHNS and CDR2 SASEGT. The CDR3 spans 16 residues. CDR3 loop: CASSGPGTVMNSPLHF. The CDR3 region has the DNA TGTGCCAGCAGTGGTCCCGGGACAGTTATGAATTCACCCCTCCACTTT.

The count of this clone is one. V usage is TRBV6-4 and J usage is TRBJ2-2; TRBD2 aligns across 10 bases. Germline assignment: CDR1 MRHNA and CDR2 SNTAGT. CDR3 length equals 15 residues. Trimming cost V 5 bases and J 2 bases; bases outside gene matches: 2. The CDR3 DNA reads TGTGCCAGCAGTCAACTAGCGGGAAACACCGGGGAGCTGTTTTTT. Translation: CASSQLAGNTGELFF.